Listed below are T cell receptor beta chains from one sample, sequenced in a study of T-cell reconstitution after alpha-beta-depleted transplantation in children. TCRdb itself ran the PCR reads through MiXCR, one entry per CDR3 protein. The table includes about 360,000 distinct CDR3 sequences, 10% to 15% detected once. The specimen comprised PBMCs, sampled from the stem cell graft. Every receptor here comes from a human donor who donated a stem cell graft to a child with Fanconi anemia. The CDR3 runs from the conserved cysteine through the conserved F or W. The order of the fields is J gene, D gene, clone size, V gene, CDR3 protein, CDR3 DNA. D genes are given only for firm matches. Size is stated for part of the rows, as once, few or many counts, or as a class when the clone is expanded.

J gene: TRBJ2-5
D gene: -
clone size: many
V gene: TRBV3-1
CDR3 protein: CASSQVLVSQETQYF
CDR3 DNA: TGTGCCAGCAGCCAAGTTTTGGTTAGCCAAGAGACCCAGTACTTC

J gene: TRBJ1-3
D gene: -
clone size: many
V gene: TRBV5-8
CDR3 protein: CASSSLSSGNTIYF
CDR3 DNA: TGTGCCAGCAGCTCACTGAGCTCTGGAAACACCATATATTTT

J gene: TRBJ1-1
D gene: -
clone size: few
V gene: TRBV6-1
CDR3 protein: CASSPPEVNTEAFF
CDR3 DNA: TGTGCCAGCAGTCCCCCCGAGGTAAACACTGAAGCTTTCTTT

J gene: TRBJ2-7
D gene: TRBD1
clone size: -
V gene: TRBV4-2
CDR3 protein: CASSPQTGGGPVLYEQYF
CDR3 DNA: TGTGCCAGCAGCCCACAGACAGGGGGCGGCCCCGTCCTCTACGAGCAGTACTTC

J gene: TRBJ2-1
D gene: TRBD1
clone size: -
V gene: TRBV27
CDR3 protein: CASSPGTVLRGQFF
CDR3 DNA: TGTGCCAGCAGTCCCGGGACAGTTCTAAGAGGGCAGTTCTTC

J gene: TRBJ1-1
D gene: -
clone size: -
V gene: TRBV18
CDR3 protein: CASSPEPPILSEAFF
CDR3 DNA: TGTGCCAGCTCACCGGAACCACCGATATTGTCTGAAGCTTTCTTT

J gene: TRBJ1-4
D gene: -
clone size: few
V gene: TRBV7-8
CDR3 protein: CASSLLNSQNEKLFF
CDR3 DNA: TGTGCCAGCAGCTTATTGAACAGCCAGAATGAAAAACTGTTTTTT

J gene: TRBJ1-3
D gene: -
clone size: -
V gene: TRBV12-3/TRBV12-4
CDR3 protein: CASSEQQPISGNTIYF
CDR3 DNA: TGTGCCAGCAGTGAACAGCAACCCATCTCTGGAAACACCATATATTTT

J gene: TRBJ2-6
D gene: -
clone size: few
V gene: TRBV20-1
CDR3 protein: CSAPAHSGANVLTF
CDR3 DNA: TGCAGTGCTCCAGCCCACTCTGGGGCCAACGTCCTGACTTTC

J gene: TRBJ2-1
D gene: -
clone size: -
V gene: TRBV3-1
CDR3 protein: CATSRALGPFNEQFF
CDR3 DNA: TGTGCCACCTCCCGGGCCCTAGGCCCTTTCAATGAGCAGTTCTTC

J gene: TRBJ1-4
D gene: -
clone size: many
V gene: TRBV3-1
CDR3 protein: CASSLSQGLAEKLFF
CDR3 DNA: TGTGCCAGCAGCCTCTCACAGGGTTTGGCTGAAAAACTGTTTTTT

J gene: TRBJ1-4
D gene: -
clone size: many
V gene: TRBV29-1
CDR3 protein: CSASKLFF
CDR3 DNA: TGCAGCGCCAGTAAACTGTTTTTT

J gene: TRBJ1-5
D gene: -
clone size: -
V gene: TRBV27
CDR3 protein: CASSPGPGPYSNQPQHF
CDR3 DNA: TGTGCCAGCAGTCCGGGACCCGGGCCTTATAGCAATCAGCCCCAGCATTTT

J gene: TRBJ1-1
D gene: TRBD1
clone size: few
V gene: TRBV9
CDR3 protein: CASSVAVRDSEAFF
CDR3 DNA: TGTGCCAGCAGCGTAGCGGTCCGGGACAGTGAAGCTTTCTTT

J gene: TRBJ1-2
D gene: -
clone size: many
V gene: TRBV3-1
CDR3 protein: CASAPGIENYGYTF
CDR3 DNA: TGTGCCAGCGCCCCCGGGATAGAGAACTATGGCTACACCTTC

J gene: TRBJ2-2
D gene: -
clone size: -
V gene: TRBV20-1
CDR3 protein: CSAQPASVGELFF
CDR3 DNA: TGCAGTGCCCAACCCGCGAGCGTGGGGGAGCTGTTTTTT

J gene: TRBJ1-1
D gene: -
clone size: -
V gene: TRBV28
CDR3 protein: CASGNLNTEAFF
CDR3 DNA: TGTGCCAGCGGCAACTTGAACACTGAAGCTTTCTTT

J gene: TRBJ1-5
D gene: -
clone size: -
V gene: TRBV6-5
CDR3 protein: CASTPNQPQHF
CDR3 DNA: TGTGCCAGCACTCCCAATCAGCCCCAGCATTTT

J gene: TRBJ2-1
D gene: -
clone size: few
V gene: TRBV6-2/TRBV6-3
CDR3 protein: CASRFGGDTNNEQFF
CDR3 DNA: TGTGCCAGCAGATTCGGTGGGGACACAAACAATGAGCAGTTCTTC

J gene: TRBJ1-1
D gene: -
clone size: few
V gene: TRBV5-1
CDR3 protein: CASSAGERTEAFF
CDR3 DNA: TGCGCCAGCAGCGCAGGGGAGAGGACTGAAGCTTTCTTT

J gene: TRBJ2-7
D gene: TRBD1
clone size: few
V gene: TRBV7-2
CDR3 protein: CASSLRTGGYEQYF
CDR3 DNA: TGTGCCAGCAGCCTTAGGACAGGGGGCTACGAGCAGTACTTC

J gene: TRBJ2-3
D gene: -
clone size: -
V gene: TRBV6-5
CDR3 protein: CASSSTADTQYF
CDR3 DNA: TGTGCCAGCAGTTCAACAGCAGATACGCAGTATTTT

J gene: TRBJ2-7
D gene: -
clone size: -
V gene: TRBV6-2/TRBV6-3
CDR3 protein: CASSLRDGYEQYF
CDR3 DNA: TGTGCCAGCAGCCTCCGGGACGGCTACGAGCAGTACTTC

J gene: TRBJ2-4
D gene: -
clone size: -
V gene: TRBV6-2/TRBV6-3
CDR3 protein: CASSTRPRAKNIQYF
CDR3 DNA: TGTGCCAGCAGCACCCGCCCAAGGGCCAAAAACATTCAGTACTTC

J gene: TRBJ1-4
D gene: -
clone size: -
V gene: TRBV4-3
CDR3 protein: CASSQEDRLATNEKLFF
CDR3 DNA: TGCGCCAGCAGCCAAGAAGACCGGCTCGCAACTAATGAAAAACTGTTTTTT

J gene: TRBJ2-3
D gene: -
clone size: medium-sized
V gene: TRBV9
CDR3 protein: CASSVGQGTDTQYF
CDR3 DNA: TGTGCCAGCAGCGTAGGACAGGGCACAGATACGCAGTATTTT

J gene: TRBJ2-2
D gene: -
clone size: -
V gene: TRBV20-1
CDR3 protein: CSARVGGGNGELFF
CDR3 DNA: TGCAGTGCTAGAGTAGGAGGGGGAAACGGGGAGCTGTTTTTT

J gene: TRBJ1-6
D gene: -
clone size: many
V gene: TRBV7-9
CDR3 protein: CASSFSDSPLHF
CDR3 DNA: TGTGCCAGCAGCTTTAGTGATTCACCCCTCCACTTT

J gene: TRBJ1-4
D gene: TRBD1
clone size: many
V gene: TRBV7-2
CDR3 protein: CASSSGQGGEKLFF
CDR3 DNA: TGTGCCAGCAGCTCCGGACAGGGAGGAGAAAAACTGTTTTTT

J gene: TRBJ2-3
D gene: TRBD2
clone size: many
V gene: TRBV7-2
CDR3 protein: CASSLRGEGDTQYF
CDR3 DNA: TGTGCCAGCAGCTTACGGGGGGAGGGAGATACGCAGTATTTT

J gene: TRBJ2-3
D gene: -
clone size: few
V gene: TRBV18
CDR3 protein: CASSPVQFTDTQYF
CDR3 DNA: TGTGCCAGCTCACCAGTGCAGTTCACAGATACGCAGTATTTT

J gene: TRBJ2-1
D gene: -
clone size: many
V gene: TRBV7-2
CDR3 protein: CASSLTRGGNEQFF
CDR3 DNA: TGTGCCAGCAGCCTGACAAGAGGGGGCAATGAGCAGTTCTTC

J gene: TRBJ1-2
D gene: -
clone size: few
V gene: TRBV9
CDR3 protein: CASSKTSGTEYGYTF
CDR3 DNA: TGTGCCAGCAGCAAGACCTCCGGGACCGAGTATGGCTACACCTTC

J gene: TRBJ1-2
D gene: -
clone size: few
V gene: TRBV12-3/TRBV12-4
CDR3 protein: CASSRSTVRGNGYTF
CDR3 DNA: TGTGCCAGCAGCCGTAGTACCGTTCGAGGAAATGGCTACACCTTC

J gene: TRBJ2-2
D gene: -
clone size: -
V gene: TRBV4-1
CDR3 protein: CASSQERRTDTGELFF
CDR3 DNA: TGCGCCAGCAGCCAAGAGAGGAGGACCGACACCGGGGAGCTGTTTTTT

J gene: TRBJ2-1
D gene: -
clone size: many
V gene: TRBV20-1
CDR3 protein: CSASPGPSYNEQFF
CDR3 DNA: TGCAGTGCTAGTCCCGGGCCCTCCTACAATGAGCAGTTCTTC

J gene: TRBJ2-2
D gene: -
clone size: few
V gene: TRBV10-2
CDR3 protein: CASSDRGIIEELFF
CDR3 DNA: TGCGCCAGCAGTGACAGGGGTATAATCGAGGAGCTGTTTTTT

J gene: TRBJ2-2
D gene: -
clone size: -
V gene: TRBV6-2/TRBV6-3
CDR3 protein: CASSYSGTGELFF
CDR3 DNA: TGTGCCAGCAGTTACAGCGGGACCGGGGAGCTGTTTTTT

J gene: TRBJ1-5
D gene: -
clone size: many
V gene: TRBV5-5
CDR3 protein: CASSSNDRLNQPQHF
CDR3 DNA: TGTGCCAGCAGTTCTAACGACAGACTAAATCAGCCCCAGCATTTT

J gene: TRBJ2-3
D gene: -
clone size: few
V gene: TRBV12-3/TRBV12-4
CDR3 protein: CASSFSSGGHTDTQYF
CDR3 DNA: TGTGCCAGCAGTTTTAGTTCCGGGGGACACACAGATACGCAGTATTTT

J gene: TRBJ1-1
D gene: -
clone size: many
V gene: TRBV2
CDR3 protein: CASSGAGGEAFF
CDR3 DNA: TGTGCCAGCAGTGGTGCCGGGGGCGAAGCTTTCTTT

J gene: TRBJ2-7
D gene: TRBD1
clone size: -
V gene: TRBV5-6
CDR3 protein: CASSRIPWTGGYEQYF
CDR3 DNA: TGTGCCAGCAGCCGGATACCTTGGACAGGGGGCTACGAGCAGTACTTC

J gene: TRBJ2-7
D gene: -
clone size: many
V gene: TRBV5-1
CDR3 protein: CASRADSYEQYF
CDR3 DNA: TGCGCCAGCAGGGCTGACAGCTACGAGCAGTACTTC

J gene: TRBJ2-1
D gene: TRBD2
clone size: -
V gene: TRBV12-3/TRBV12-4
CDR3 protein: CASSGGLAGPNEQFF
CDR3 DNA: TGTGCCAGCAGCGGCGGGCTAGCGGGGCCGAATGAGCAGTTCTTC

J gene: TRBJ1-3
D gene: -
clone size: -
V gene: TRBV3-1
CDR3 protein: CASSQRDTGNTIYF
CDR3 DNA: TGTGCCAGCAGCCAAAGGGACACTGGAAACACCATATATTTT

J gene: TRBJ1-2
D gene: TRBD1
clone size: few
V gene: TRBV20-1
CDR3 protein: CSAIEQGVGYTF
CDR3 DNA: TGCAGTGCTATAGAACAGGGGGTTGGCTACACCTTC

J gene: TRBJ1-3
D gene: -
clone size: few
V gene: TRBV12-3/TRBV12-4
CDR3 protein: CASSLSGTAGSGNTIYF
CDR3 DNA: TGTGCCAGCAGTTTATCCGGGACGGCAGGCTCTGGAAACACCATATATTTT

J gene: TRBJ1-5
D gene: -
clone size: few
V gene: TRBV6-2/TRBV6-3
CDR3 protein: CASGPVPRPQHF
CDR3 DNA: TGTGCCAGCGGGCCCGTCCCGAGGCCCCAGCATTTT

J gene: TRBJ2-1
D gene: -
clone size: many
V gene: TRBV6-5
CDR3 protein: CASSYRRTTLIYNEQFF
CDR3 DNA: TGTGCCAGCAGTTACCGTAGGACAACTCTTATTTACAATGAGCAGTTCTTC

J gene: TRBJ1-2
D gene: -
clone size: many
V gene: TRBV4-3
CDR3 protein: CASSPSRASNYGYTF
CDR3 DNA: TGCGCCAGCAGCCCTTCCAGGGCCAGTAACTATGGCTACACCTTC

J gene: TRBJ1-1
D gene: -
clone size: few
V gene: TRBV12-3/TRBV12-4
CDR3 protein: CASKFTRDRTFNTEAFF
CDR3 DNA: TGTGCCAGCAAATTTACCCGTGACAGGACCTTCAACACTGAAGCTTTCTTT

J gene: TRBJ2-7
D gene: -
clone size: few
V gene: TRBV7-8
CDR3 protein: CASSLAASASYEQYF
CDR3 DNA: TGTGCCAGCAGCTTAGCAGCATCCGCCTCCTACGAGCAGTACTTC

J gene: TRBJ1-3
D gene: -
clone size: -
V gene: TRBV15
CDR3 protein: CATSRDPNAISIYF
CDR3 DNA: TGTGCCACCAGCAGAGATCCGAACGCCATTTCCATATATTTT

J gene: TRBJ1-1
D gene: -
clone size: many
V gene: TRBV5-5
CDR3 protein: CASSFPTGNTEAFF
CDR3 DNA: TGTGCCAGCAGCTTTCCAACGGGGAACACTGAAGCTTTCTTT

J gene: TRBJ2-3
D gene: -
clone size: many
V gene: TRBV5-6
CDR3 protein: CASSIGTPTDTQYF
CDR3 DNA: TGTGCCAGCAGCATCGGGACTCCCACAGATACGCAGTATTTT

J gene: TRBJ2-5
D gene: -
clone size: many
V gene: TRBV5-1
CDR3 protein: CASSLTDQETQYF
CDR3 DNA: TGCGCCAGCAGCTTGACAGACCAAGAGACCCAGTACTTC

J gene: TRBJ1-5
D gene: -
clone size: few
V gene: TRBV7-2
CDR3 protein: CASSSSFYGQPQHF
CDR3 DNA: TGTGCCAGCAGCTCATCGTTTTACGGACAGCCCCAGCATTTT

J gene: TRBJ1-1
D gene: -
clone size: -
V gene: TRBV2
CDR3 protein: CASSEALWAPFF
CDR3 DNA: TGTGCCAGCAGTGAAGCGCTTTGGGCCCCTTTCTTT

J gene: TRBJ1-1
D gene: -
clone size: -
V gene: TRBV6-2/TRBV6-3
CDR3 protein: CASRTDNRVVTEAFF
CDR3 DNA: TGTGCCAGCAGAACTGACAACCGGGTGGTTACTGAAGCTTTCTTT